These 27 T cell receptor beta chains were all obtained from the same sample, sequenced in a study of OX40 agonist ivuxolimab in advanced cancers. Data came from immunoSEQ multiplex PCR; TCRdb stores just in-frame clones and leaves some out. This sample yields some 50,000 clones, of which around 90% are seen a single time; 45% to 70% belongs to the top ten. Sequencing was performed on CD4+ or CD8+ T cells sorted from blood, taken in a trial of the OX40 agonist ivuxolimab. Receptors were obtained from an adult with an advanced solid tumor such as melanoma, head and neck, liver or kidney cancer.

This chain connects TRBV5-1 to TRBJ2-5, with TRBD2 matching 12 bases. This CDR3 contains 14 residues. V shed 5 bases, J shed 3 bases, and the junction held 2 bases outside the gene matches. Germline CDR1 and CDR2: SGHRS and YFSETQ. This CDR3 reads CASSASGGEETQYF. The CDR3 region has the DNA TGCGCCAGCAGTGCTAGCGGGGGGGAAGAGACCCAGTACTTC. The full variable domain, in which reference TRBV5-1 and TRBJ2-5 provide the parts outside the CDR3, is KAGVTQTPRYLIKTRGQQVTLSCSPISGHRSVSWYQQTPGQGLQFLFEYFSETQRNKGNFPGRFSGRQFSNSRSEMNVSTLELGDSALYLCASSASGGEETQYFGPGTRLLVL.

The rearrangement links TRBV5-1 to TRBJ2-7; 8 bases agree with TRBD2. The trim removed 0 bases at V and 2 bases at J, leaving 7 bases unmatched. This CDR3 has 16 residues. Germline V gives CDR1 SGHRS, CDR2 YFSETQ. The CDR3 here is CASSLVSLGLAYEQYF. DNA for the CDR3: TGCGCCAGCAGCTTGGTTTCTTTGGGACTAGCCTACGAGCAGTACTTC. The full variable domain, its missing parts supplied by reference TRBV5-1 and TRBJ2-7, is KAGVTQTPRYLIKTRGQQVTLSCSPISGHRSVSWYQQTPGQGLQFLFEYFSETQRNKGNFPGRFSGRQFSNSRSEMNVSTLELGDSALYLCASSLVSLGLAYEQYFGPGTRLTVT.

The CDR3 DNA sequence: TGTGCCAGCAGCTTAATCACTGAAGAGACCCAGTACTTC. This sequence encodes CASSLITEETQYF. The chain couples TRBV7-3 to TRBJ2-5; D ambiguous. V lost 1 base to trimming and J lost 3 bases, with 6 bases between them. The CDR3 is 13 amino acids. Germline CDR1 is SGHTA and CDR2 is FQGTGA.

This clone was observed a single time. The gene calls are TRBV19 and TRBJ1-3, with no clear D. The ends were cut back, 5 bases at V and 4 bases at J, with 15 bases in the middle. Germline assignment: CDR1 LNHDA and CDR2 SQIVND (reference sequence). The CDR3 loop spans 15 amino acids. CDR3 amino acids: CASSPDPYPGNTIYF. For the CDR3, the DNA is TGTGCCAGTAGTCCGGATCCCTACCCCGGAAACACCATATATTTT.

This sequence joins TRBV6-1 and TRBJ2-4; 9 bases line up with TRBD1. The junction had 7 bases not matched to a gene; V was cut back by 4 bases and J by 9 bases. The CDR3 runs 14 residues. The germline V gene has CDR1 MNHNS and CDR2 SASEGT. CDR3 in amino acids: CASSGTGAEGIQYF. The CDR3, as DNA: TGTGCCAGCAGTGGGACAGGGGCTGAGGGCATTCAGTACTTC.

A single count supports this clone. The chain carries TRBV7-2 and TRBJ1-2; 7 bases are a match to TRBD1. Germline values: CDR1 SGHTA, CDR2 FQGNSA. Trimming took 3 bases from V and 4 from J; bases not matched to a gene: 11. The CDR3 runs 16 residues. CDR3 protein: CASSFSTGPVPYGYTF. The DNA of the CDR3 is TGTGCCAGCAGCTTTTCGACAGGGCCTGTACCCTATGGCTACACCTTC.

The rearrangement uses TRBV29-1 and TRBJ2-2; D is unresolved. CDR3 length: 13 amino acids. With 0 bases removed from V and 0 bases from J, the gap between germline ends came to 2 bases. CDR1 and CDR2 from the germline V gene are SQVTM and ANQGSEA. The CDR3 is CSVEDANTGELFF. CDR3 nucleotides: TGCAGCGTTGAAGACGCGAACACCGGGGAGCTGTTTTTT.

The chain is built from TRBV7-9 and TRBJ1-3, with a possible D match to TRBD1 (5 bases). V lost 5 bases, J lost 2 bases, and 10 bases lay in between. CDR3 length: 14 amino acids. Germline V gene lookup returns CDR1 SEHNR and CDR2 FQNEAQ (reference sequence). Written as DNA, the CDR3 is TGTGCCAGCAGCCACAGGTTTACTGGAAACACCATATATTTT. Translating gives CASSHRFTGNTIYF.

The chain recombines TRBV6-1 with TRBJ1-5, with D unclear. The CDR3 consists of 13 residues. Germline loops: CDR1 MNHNS, CDR2 SASEGT. The V and J ends lost 5 bases and 6 bases respectively, with 11 bases between them. In nucleotides, the CDR3 is TGTGCCAGCAGTCTGACCACTAGTCAGCCCCAGCATTTT. The encoded protein is CASSLTTSQPQHF.

As DNA, the CDR3 is TGTGCCAGCAGCTTAGGGCGGGAGCTCTTCTACAATGAGCAGTTCTTC. Translated, it gives CASSLGRELFYNEQFF. V and J are TRBV7-2 and TRBJ2-1; 7 bases align to TRBD2. CDR3 length equals 16 residues. The V segment lost 1 base and the J segment 3 bases; nucleotides outside the gene matches: 6. The germline V gene has CDR1 SGHTA and CDR2 FQGNSA.

This chain uses TRBV6-5 with TRBJ2-3; TRBD2 agrees at 7 bases. Unmatched junction bases numbered 5, after V lost 4 bases and J lost 4 bases. The length of the CDR3 is 14 residues. CDR1 MNHEY and CDR2 SVGAGI come from the germline V gene. The CDR3 is CASSLDLAADTQYF. The CDR3 DNA sequence: TGTGCCAGCAGTTTAGACCTAGCGGCAGATACGCAGTATTTT.

The V gene is TRBV18, the J gene TRBJ1-5; D possibly corresponds to TRBD1 (6 bases). The V gene's germline CDR1 is KGHSH and CDR2 LQKENI. The CDR3 runs to 13 residues. Trimming pared 4 bases from V and 11 bases from J, leaving 15 bases between. CDR3 residues: CASSQLTGSAQHF. The CDR3 nucleotides read TGTGCCAGCTCACAACTTACAGGGTCGGCCCAGCATTTT.

This chain links TRBV27 with TRBJ1-1, with a tentative D call TRBD1 (5 bases). Germline V CDR1 and CDR2: MNHEY, SMNVEV (reference sequence). The CDR3 is 13 amino acids. Between the trimmed V and J ends, which lost 3 bases and 0 bases, there was a span of 5 bases. The CDR3, as DNA: TGTGCCAGCAGTTTGGACATGAACACTGAAGCTTTCTTT. It specifies CASSLDMNTEAFF.

The rearrangement links TRBV15 to TRBJ2-2; no firm D call. Germline V gene data show CDR1 as LNHNV and CDR2 as YYDKDF (reference sequence). The CDR3 runs to 13 residues. Trimming removed 4 bases from V and 3 bases from J, with 6 bases in between. The chain's CDR3 is CATSTADTGELFF. DNA for the CDR3: TGTGCCACCAGCACCGCGGACACCGGGGAGCTGTTTTTT.

The CDR3 DNA reads TGTGCCAGCTCACCACCGGTCGTCTATGAGCAGTTCTTC. Its protein is CASSPPVVYEQFF. V and J are TRBV18 and TRBJ2-1; D not certain. V was shortened by 0 bases and J by 8 bases, with 8 bases between the two germline ends. This CDR3 spans 13 amino acids. The germline gives CDR1 KGHSH, CDR2 LQKENI. Full variable domain (outside the CDR3, taken from reference TRBV18 and TRBJ2-1): NAGVMQNPRHLVRRRGQEARLRCSPMKGHSHVYWYRQLPEEGLKFMVYLQKENIIDESGMPKERFSAEFPKEGPSILRIQQVVRGDSAAYFCASSPPVVYEQFFGPGTRLTVL.

This rearrangement joins TRBV6-6 to TRBJ2-7, with D possibly matching TRBD1 (5 bases). The V gene's germline CDR1 is MNHNY and CDR2 SVGAGI (reference sequence). V was trimmed by 5 bases and J by 0 bases, leaving 11 bases between them. CDR3 size: 14 residues. The CDR3 is CASSIGVPSYEQYF. The CDR3 nucleotides read TGTGCCAGCAGTATAGGGGTCCCCTCCTACGAGCAGTACTTC.

The chain has TRBV4-2 and TRBJ1-4; D may be TRBD1 (5 bases). Germline assignment: CDR1 LGHNA and CDR2 YNFKEQ. CDR3 length: 16 residues. V gave up 0 bases and J gave up 8 bases, with 16 bases separating them. CDR3 sequence (DNA): TGTGCCAGCAGCCAAGATCGGGAGGGACCTGGAGAAAAACTGTTTTTT. This encodes CASSQDREGPGEKLFF.

The V gene is TRBV7-2, the J gene TRBJ2-7; no definite D call. V lost 1 base, J lost 0 bases, and 10 bases lay in between. Germline values: CDR1 SGHTA, CDR2 FQGNSA. There are 15 residues in the CDR3. DNA of the CDR3: TGTGCCAGCAGCTTAGAAAGGGCAAGCTCCTACGAGCAGTACTTC. Amino acids: CASSLERASSYEQYF.

The V call is TRBV28, the J call TRBJ2-5; a weak D match, TRBD1 (5 bases). Germline CDR1 reads MDHEN; CDR2 reads SYDVKM. This CDR3 contains 13 residues. V was pared by 5 bases and J by 9 bases, with 16 bases between. For the CDR3, the DNA is TGTGCCAGCAGTGGTCCAGGGTCGTATGCCCAGTACTTC. It translates to CASSGPGSYAQYF.

The chain joins TRBV29-1 to TRBJ2-7; the D gene could be TRBD1 or TRBD2 (5 bases each). Per germline, CDR1 SQVTM and CDR2 ANQGSEA. The V end lost 4 bases, the J end lost 4 bases, and 20 bases lay between the germline ends. CDR3 length: 15 amino acids. CDR3 bases: TGCAGCGTTGGCCTCCTGGGGGTCCAGAGATACGAGCAGTACTTC. The encoded protein is CSVGLLGVQRYEQYF.

This chain connects TRBV29-1 to TRBJ2-7; D is unclear. Looked up from germline, CDR1 is SQVTM and CDR2 is ANQGSEA. The CDR3 spans 12 residues. V gave up 3 bases and J gave up 5 bases, with 11 bases separating them. This chain's CDR3 is CSVDGQSHEQYF. The CDR3 DNA follows: TGCAGCGTTGATGGTCAGTCCCACGAGCAGTACTTC.

The rearrangement links TRBV11-2 to TRBJ2-5; D is possibly TRBD1 (6 bases). The germline V gene encodes CDR1 SGHAT and CDR2 FQNNGV. This CDR3 comprises 14 residues. Trimming took 5 bases from V and 3 from J, leaving 13 bases between them. In nucleotides, the CDR3 is TGTGCCAGCAGCCCGTGGAACAGGGAAGAGACCCAGTACTTC. It yields the protein CASSPWNREETQYF.

The chain is built from TRBV27 and TRBJ2-5; 12 nucleotides line up with TRBD2. The V segment lost 2 bases and the J segment 2 bases; nucleotides outside the gene matches: 9. The CDR3 covers 18 residues. Looked up from germline, CDR1 is MNHEY and CDR2 is SMNVEV (reference sequence). The CDR3 loop reads CASSLVTSGSGYQETQYF. CDR3 DNA: TGTGCCAGCAGTTTAGTGACTAGCGGGAGTGGGTATCAAGAGACCCAGTACTTC.

DNA for the CDR3: TGCAGCGTCAGATACTCGGAAGAGACCCAGTACTTC. Residues: CSVRYSEETQYF. The chain recombines TRBV29-1 with TRBJ2-5; D is unresolved. This CDR3 contains 12 residues. V was cut by 6 bases and J by 3 bases, with 11 bases left in between. Germline loops: CDR1 SQVTM, CDR2 ANQGSEA.

The rearrangement uses TRBV7-3 and TRBJ2-1, with TRBD1 matching over 8 bases. The CDR3 is made up of 15 amino acids. The germline V gene has CDR1 SGHTA and CDR2 FQGTGA. V dropped 5 bases and J dropped 4; count of bases not matched to a gene: 7. This CDR3 is CASSPWTGMYNEQFF. CDR3 sequence (DNA): TGTGCCAGCAGCCCCTGGACAGGGATGTACAATGAGCAGTTCTTC.

CDR3 loop: CASSWVGGSSYEQYF. For the CDR3, the DNA is TGTGCCAGCAGCTGGGTGGGAGGAAGCTCCTACGAGCAGTACTTC. The chain employs TRBV7-2 and TRBJ2-7; D might be TRBD2 (6 bases). Germline CDR1 is SGHTA and CDR2 is FQGNSA. The CDR3 is made up of 15 amino acids. V was trimmed by 4 bases and J by 0 bases, leaving 13 bases between them.

This rearrangement joins TRBV9 to TRBJ2-2, with D tentatively TRBD2 (6 bases). The CDR3 length is 14 residues. CDR1 and CDR2 (germline): SGDLS, YYNGEE. Trimming removed 6 bases at V and 2 bases at J, with 11 bases between. CDR3 protein: CASTRDFNTGELFF. CDR3 bases: TGTGCCAGCACCCGGGACTTCAACACCGGGGAGCTGTTTTTT.